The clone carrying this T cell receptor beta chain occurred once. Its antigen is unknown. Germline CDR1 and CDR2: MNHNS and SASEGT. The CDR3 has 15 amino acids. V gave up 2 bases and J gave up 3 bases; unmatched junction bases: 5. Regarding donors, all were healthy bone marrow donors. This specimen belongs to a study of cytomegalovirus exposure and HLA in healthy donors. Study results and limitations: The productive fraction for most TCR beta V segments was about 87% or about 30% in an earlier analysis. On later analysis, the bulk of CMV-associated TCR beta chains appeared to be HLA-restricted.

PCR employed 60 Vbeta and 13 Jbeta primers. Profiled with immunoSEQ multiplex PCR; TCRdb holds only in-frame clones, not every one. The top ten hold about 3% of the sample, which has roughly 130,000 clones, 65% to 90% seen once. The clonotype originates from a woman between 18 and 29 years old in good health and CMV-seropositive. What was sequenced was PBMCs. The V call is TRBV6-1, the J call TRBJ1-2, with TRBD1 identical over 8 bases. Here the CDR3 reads CASSEQRTGYYGYTF. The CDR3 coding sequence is TGTGCCAGCAGTGAACAAAGGACAGGGTACTATGGCTACACCTTC.